The clone carrying this T cell receptor beta chain was found a few times. These data belong to a study of T cells in Graves' hyperthyroidism and ophthalmopathy. What was amplified from RNA transcripts were TCR beta CDR3 regions. The HTBI primer set was used in a first-round RT-PCR of the TCR CDR3. Each CDR3 protein is one row after TCRdb ran MiXCR on the multiplex PCR reads. The table lists around 760,000 distinct CDR3 sequences, about a third of them singletons. The V and J ends lost 10 bases and 5 bases, in that order; junction bases with no gene match: 5. The CDR3 runs to 13 residues. Germline-derived CDR1 and CDR2 are MNHEY and SVGAGI. Hyperthyroidism was newly diagnosed in patients aged 18 to 65 (duration under 2 months). Out of less than 12 ml of fresh peripheral blood came the PBMCs.

This chain links TRBV6-5 with TRBJ1-6, with 7 bases lining up with TRBD1. The receptor's source is a woman aged 40 to 55 with Graves' hyperthyroidism. The source material was blood. Here the CDR3 reads CATKGADNSPLHF. The DNA of the CDR3 is TGTGCCACCAAGGGGGCGGATAATTCACCCCTCCACTTT.